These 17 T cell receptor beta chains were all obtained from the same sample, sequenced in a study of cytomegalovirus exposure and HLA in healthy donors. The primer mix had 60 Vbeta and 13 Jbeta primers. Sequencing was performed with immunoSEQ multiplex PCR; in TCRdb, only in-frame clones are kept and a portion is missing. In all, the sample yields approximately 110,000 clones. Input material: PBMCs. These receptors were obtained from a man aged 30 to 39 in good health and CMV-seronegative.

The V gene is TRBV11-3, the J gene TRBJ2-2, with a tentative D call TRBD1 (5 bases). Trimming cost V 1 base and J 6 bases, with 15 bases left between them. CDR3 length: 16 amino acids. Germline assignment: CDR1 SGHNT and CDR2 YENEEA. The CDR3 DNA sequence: TGTGCCAGCAGCTTAGTCGCCAGGGTGGTGTCCGGGGAGCTGTTTTTT. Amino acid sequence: CASSLVARVVSGELFF.

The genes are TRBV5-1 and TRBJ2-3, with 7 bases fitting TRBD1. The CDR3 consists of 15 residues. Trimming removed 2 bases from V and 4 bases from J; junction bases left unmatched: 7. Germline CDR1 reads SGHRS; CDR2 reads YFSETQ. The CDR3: CASSLGDRDADTQYF. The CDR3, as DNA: TGCGCCAGCAGCTTAGGCGACAGGGACGCAGATACGCAGTATTTT.

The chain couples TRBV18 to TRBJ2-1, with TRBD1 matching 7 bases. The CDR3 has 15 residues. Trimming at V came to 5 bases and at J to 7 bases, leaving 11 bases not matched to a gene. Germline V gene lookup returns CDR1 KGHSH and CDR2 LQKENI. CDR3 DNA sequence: TGTGCCAGCTCATCCGGACAGGACCAGGGGAATGAGCAGTTCTTC. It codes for CASSSGQDQGNEQFF.

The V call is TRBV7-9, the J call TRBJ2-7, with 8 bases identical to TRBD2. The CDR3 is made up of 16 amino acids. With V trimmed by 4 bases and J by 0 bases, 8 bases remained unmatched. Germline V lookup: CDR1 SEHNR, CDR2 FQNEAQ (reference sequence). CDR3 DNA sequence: TGTGCCAGCAGCTCCGTTGGGCGGGGGGACTCCTACGAGCAGTACTTC. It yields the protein CASSSVGRGDSYEQYF.

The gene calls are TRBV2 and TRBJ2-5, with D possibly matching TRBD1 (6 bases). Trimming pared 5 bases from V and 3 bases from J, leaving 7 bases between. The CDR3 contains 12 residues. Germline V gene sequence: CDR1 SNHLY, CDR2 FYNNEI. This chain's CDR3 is CASSWTEETQYF. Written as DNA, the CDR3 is TGTGCCAGCAGTTGGACAGAAGAGACCCAGTACTTC.

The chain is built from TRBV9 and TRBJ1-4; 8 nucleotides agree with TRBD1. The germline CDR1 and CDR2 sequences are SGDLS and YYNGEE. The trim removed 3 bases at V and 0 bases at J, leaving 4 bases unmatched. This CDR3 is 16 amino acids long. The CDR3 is CASSARTGPTNEKLFF. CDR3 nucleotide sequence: TGTGCCAGCAGCGCAAGGACAGGGCCAACTAATGAAAAACTGTTTTTT.

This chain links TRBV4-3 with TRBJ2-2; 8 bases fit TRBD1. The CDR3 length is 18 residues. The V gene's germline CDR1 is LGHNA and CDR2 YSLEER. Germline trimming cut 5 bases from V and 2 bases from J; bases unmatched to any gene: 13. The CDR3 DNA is TGCGCCAGCAGCGTACAACGACAGGGGCGATTAAACACCGGGGAGCTGTTTTTT. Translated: CASSVQRQGRLNTGELFF.

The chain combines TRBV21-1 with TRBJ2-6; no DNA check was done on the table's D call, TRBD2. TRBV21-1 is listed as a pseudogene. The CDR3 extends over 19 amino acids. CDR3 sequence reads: CASSKAPAGGSSGANVLTF. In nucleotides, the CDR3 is TGTGCCAGCAGCAAAGCCCCCGCCGGGGGAAGTTCTGGGGCCAACGTCCTGACTTTC.

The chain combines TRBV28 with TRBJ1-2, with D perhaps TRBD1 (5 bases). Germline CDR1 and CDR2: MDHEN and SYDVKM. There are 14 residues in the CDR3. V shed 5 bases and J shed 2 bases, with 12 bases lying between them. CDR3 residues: CASSPPRANYGYTF. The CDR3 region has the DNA TGTGCCAGCAGTCCCCCCAGGGCGAACTATGGCTACACCTTC.

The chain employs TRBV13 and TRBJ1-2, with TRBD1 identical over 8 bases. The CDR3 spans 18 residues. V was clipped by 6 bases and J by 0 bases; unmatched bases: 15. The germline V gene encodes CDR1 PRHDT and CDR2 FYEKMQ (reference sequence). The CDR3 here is CASSFRALTGGANYGYTF. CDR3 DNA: TGTGCCAGCAGTTTTCGGGCCCTAACAGGGGGAGCTAACTATGGCTACACCTTC.

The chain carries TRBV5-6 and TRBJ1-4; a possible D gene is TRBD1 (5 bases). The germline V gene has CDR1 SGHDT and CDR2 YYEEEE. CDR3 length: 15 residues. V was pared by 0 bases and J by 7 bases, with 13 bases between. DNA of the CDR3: TGTGCCAGCAGCTTGGACTCAGGGTTCGGTGAAAAACTGTTTTTT. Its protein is CASSLDSGFGEKLFF.

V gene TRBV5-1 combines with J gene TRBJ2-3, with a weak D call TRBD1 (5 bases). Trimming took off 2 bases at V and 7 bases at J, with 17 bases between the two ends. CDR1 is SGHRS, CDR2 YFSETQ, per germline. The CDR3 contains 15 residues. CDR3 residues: CASSLGRAMTYTQYF. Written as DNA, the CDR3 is TGCGCCAGCAGCTTAGGCAGGGCCATGACTTATACGCAGTATTTT.

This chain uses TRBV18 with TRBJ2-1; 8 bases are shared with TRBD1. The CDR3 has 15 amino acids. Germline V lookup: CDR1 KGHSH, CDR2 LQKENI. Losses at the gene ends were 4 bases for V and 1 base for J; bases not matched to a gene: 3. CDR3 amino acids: CASSLDRDSYNEQFF. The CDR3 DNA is TGTGCCAGCTCACTGGACAGGGATTCCTACAATGAGCAGTTCTTC.

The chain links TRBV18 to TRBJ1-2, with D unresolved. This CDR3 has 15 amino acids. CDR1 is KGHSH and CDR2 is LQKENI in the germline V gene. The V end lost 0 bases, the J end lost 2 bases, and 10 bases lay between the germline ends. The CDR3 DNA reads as TGTGCCAGCTCACCACCGAGGTCTAAAAACTATGGCTACACCTTC. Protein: CASSPPRSKNYGYTF.

In DNA, the CDR3 is TGTGCCAGCAGTTACACCTGGCAGGGAGAGACCCAGTACTTC. It translates to CASSYTWQGETQYF. The chain is built from TRBV6-5 and TRBJ2-5; D is possibly TRBD1 (5 bases). Germline-derived CDR1 and CDR2 are MNHEY and SVGAGI. V lost 2 bases to trimming and J lost 4 bases, with 11 bases between them. The CDR3 loop spans 14 amino acids.

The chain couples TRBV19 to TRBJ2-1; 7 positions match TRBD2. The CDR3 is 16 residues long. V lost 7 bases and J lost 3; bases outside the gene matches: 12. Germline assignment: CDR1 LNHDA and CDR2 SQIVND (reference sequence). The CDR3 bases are TGTGCCAGTACCCCGAGCGGGGCCGCTTTCTACAATGAGCAGTTCTTC. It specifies CASTPSGAAFYNEQFF.

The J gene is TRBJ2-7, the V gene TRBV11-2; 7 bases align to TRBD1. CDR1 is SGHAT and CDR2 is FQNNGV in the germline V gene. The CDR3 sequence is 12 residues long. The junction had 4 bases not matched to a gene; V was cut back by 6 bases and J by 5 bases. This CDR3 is CASRGTAHEQYF. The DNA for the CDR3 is TGTGCCAGCAGGGGGACAGCCCACGAGCAGTACTTC.